This record concerns one T cell receptor beta chain sequence. Measured with immunoSEQ multiplex PCR; TCRdb has only the in-frame clones, and not every one. The data show around 320,000 clones, over 90% seen once. These data originate in a study of blood T cell repertoires in COVID-19. V shed 4 bases and J shed 6 bases, with 8 bases lying between them. Germline V gives CDR1 SGHTA, CDR2 FQGNSA. CDR3 length equals 12 residues. V is TRBV7-2 and J is TRBJ2-3; maybe TRBD1 (5 bases). Sequenced material: PBMCs or T cells enriched from blood (not recorded which). This TCR was recovered from a woman in her twenties or thirties who had been exposed to COVID-19. CDR3 in amino acids: CASSWTYDTQYF. The DNA of the CDR3 is TGTGCCAGCAGCTGGACATACGATACGCAGTATTTT.